The 8 T cell receptor beta chains in this list originate from one sample, sequenced in a study of T cell responses to AZD1222 COVID-19 vaccine. Sequencing used immunoSEQ multiplex PCR; TCRdb keeps in-frame clones, though not all of them. This table holds some 56,000 clones, approximately 85% found once. The material sequenced was peripheral blood, taken on day 0 of AZD1222 vaccination. The receptors were sampled from an adult in good health.

Concerning this clone: A read error may account for a junction end that differs from germline. The rearrangement joins TRBV12-3 or TRBV12-4 to TRBJ2-4; TRBD1 matches at 8 bases. This CDR3 has 11 amino acids. CDR3 sequence reads: CASSLIRGLEF. The CDR3 DNA reads TGTGCCAGCAGTTTAATCAGGGGGCTGGAATTC.

This chain uses TRBV28 with TRBJ1-1; weak D call: TRBD1 (5 bases). CDR1 and CDR2 (germline): MDHEN, SYDVKM. V gave up 6 bases and J gave up 4 bases, with 12 bases separating them. This CDR3 has 13 residues. CDR3 residues: CASRSGRITEAFF. In nucleotides, the CDR3 is TGTGCCAGCAGGTCAGGGCGGATCACTGAAGCTTTCTTT.

This clone was seen once. The V and J genes are TRBV2 and TRBJ1-2, with D possibly TRBD1 on 6 matching bases. The CDR3 loop spans 15 amino acids. The V gene lost 6 bases and the J gene lost 4 bases, with 18 bases spanning the gap. Germline values: CDR1 SNHLY, CDR2 FYNNEI. The CDR3 DNA sequence: TGTGCCAGCAGCGCCTCCCGAGGACAGCTCTATGGCTACACCTTC. Residues: CASSASRGQLYGYTF.

In its sample, this clone ranks as medium-sized (0.01 to 0.1%). V is TRBV6-5 and J is TRBJ2-7, with D unresolved. V lost 0 bases to trimming and J lost 4 bases, with 7 bases between them. Germline CDR1 is MNHEY and CDR2 is SVGAGI. The CDR3 spans 13 residues. Here the CDR3 reads CASSYSQGYEQYF. The DNA for the CDR3 is TGTGCCAGCAGTTACTCCCAAGGGTACGAGCAGTACTTC.

V usage is TRBV28 and J usage is TRBJ2-7; the match to TRBD2 covers 7 bases. Germline trimming cut 6 bases from V and 3 bases from J; bases unmatched to any gene: 17. Germline-derived CDR1 and CDR2 are MDHEN and SYDVKM. CDR3 length: 17 residues. CDR3 DNA: TGTGCCAGCAGCTCCTCCCTTTTGGGAGGGCTGGGCTACGAGCAGTACTTC. Translating gives CASSSSLLGGLGYEQYF.

This rearrangement joins TRBV6-5 to TRBJ2-1, with D possibly TRBD1 on 6 matching bases. Germline V gene data show CDR1 as MNHEY and CDR2 as SVGAGI. This CDR3 region has 14 residues. The V and J ends lost 7 bases and 7 bases respectively, with 17 bases between them. This CDR3 reads CASKFWQGSNEQFF. CDR3 sequence (DNA): TGTGCCAGCAAGTTCTGGCAGGGGTCGAATGAGCAGTTCTTC.

The chain has TRBV15 and TRBJ2-3, with 8 bases that match TRBD2. V lost 3 bases, J lost 2 bases, and 7 bases stayed unmatched. The CDR3 extends over 16 amino acids. The germline CDR1 and CDR2 sequences are LNHNV and YYDKDF (reference sequence). For the CDR3, the DNA is TGTGCCACCAGCAGGCCGGGACTAGTGACCACAGATACGCAGTATTTT. It specifies CATSRPGLVTTDTQYF.

This chain joins TRBV15 and TRBJ1-6; D is unresolved. V lost 3 bases and J lost 5, with 14 bases in between. The CDR3 extends over 16 amino acids. CDR1 and CDR2 from the germline V gene are LNHNV and YYDKDF (reference sequence). The CDR3 DNA follows: TGTGCCACCAGCAGGGATTATACGCCAAATAATTCACCCCTCCACTTT. This codes for CATSRDYTPNNSPLHF. Full variable domain (remainder filled in from reference TRBV15 and TRBJ1-6): DAMVIQNPRYQVTQFGKPVTLSCSQTLNHNVMYWYQQKSSQAPKLLFHYYDKDFNNEADTPDNFQSRRPNTSFCFLDIRSPGLGDTAMYLCATSRDYTPNNSPLHFGNGTRLTVT.